Following are 10 T cell receptor beta chains from one sample sequenced in a study of blood T cell repertoires in COVID-19. Assay: immunoSEQ multiplex PCR; the TCRdb copy retains only in-frame clones and omits some. The table records 150,000 to 200,000 clones, 70% to 90% of them present only once. Sequenced: PBMCs or T cells enriched from blood (not recorded which). These receptors all stem from a woman under 30 who had recovered from COVID-19.

The table lists this clone with a count of one. The V and J genes are TRBV27 and TRBJ2-7; TRBD1 aligns across 8 bases. Germline CDR1 is MNHEY and CDR2 is SMNVEV (reference sequence). After removal of 10 bases from V and 0 bases from J, the junction contained 5 bases not matched to a gene. This CDR3 is built from 13 residues. The CDR3 coding sequence is TGTGCCATCCGGACAGGGACCTCCTACGAGCAGTACTTC. Translated, it gives CAIRTGTSYEQYF.

The chain recombines TRBV3-1 (or the pseudogene TRBV3-2) with TRBJ1-6; D remains ambiguous. Trimming stripped 3 bases from V and 6 bases from J, with 12 bases between. This CDR3 is built from 15 residues. Germline assignment: CDR1 LGHDT and CDR2 YNNKEL (reference sequence). The CDR3 nucleotides are TGTGCCAGCAGCCACCGTGGGTCGGGTAATTCACCCCTCCACTTT. Amino acids: CASSHRGSGNSPLHF.

This chain joins TRBV5-1 and TRBJ2-7; the D gene is possibly TRBD1 (6 bases). Germline assignment: CDR1 SGHRS and CDR2 YFSETQ. Trimming cost V 4 bases and J 3 bases, with 23 bases left between them. This CDR3 comprises 17 residues. In DNA form, the CDR3 reads TGCGCCAGCAGCCCTGGTGTCGGACGGGACAACTTCTACGAGCAGTACTTC. The encoded protein is CASSPGVGRDNFYEQYF. The full variable domain, rest sourced from reference TRBV5-1 and TRBJ2-7, is KAGVTQTPRYLIKTRGQQVTLSCSPISGHRSVSWYQQTPGQGLQFLFEYFSETQRNKGNFPGRFSGRQFSNSRSEMNVSTLELGDSALYLCASSPGVGRDNFYEQYFGPGTRLTVT.

The sample holds one count of this clone. The CDR3 reads CSASSLAGVRYEQYF. CDR3 nucleotide sequence: TGCAGTGCTAGTAGTTTAGCGGGAGTGAGATACGAGCAGTACTTC. V gene TRBV20-1 combines with J gene TRBJ2-7; 9 bases line up with TRBD2. Germline V gene sequence: CDR1 DFQATT, CDR2 SNEGSKA (reference sequence). Trimming took 3 bases from V and 4 from J; bases not matched to a gene: 10. The CDR3 totals 15 residues.

The sample holds a few counts of this clone. The chain links TRBV7-3 to TRBJ1-6, with D tentatively TRBD1 (5 bases). CDR1 SGHTA and CDR2 FQGTGA come from the germline V gene. Trimming took off 0 bases at V and 10 bases at J, with 10 bases between the two ends. The CDR3 spans 14 residues. CDR3 sequence (DNA): TGTGCCAGCAGCTTAACGCCCAAGGGGTCACCCCTCCACTTT. Translating it yields CASSLTPKGSPLHF.

The chain carries TRBV9 and TRBJ2-6, with 10 positions matching TRBD1. V gave up 3 bases and J gave up 1 base; unmatched junction bases: 4. This CDR3 has 17 residues. Germline V gene sequence: CDR1 SGDLS, CDR2 YYNGEE. CDR3 loop: CASSDDRGLSGANVLTF. DNA for the CDR3: TGTGCCAGCAGCGACGACAGGGGGCTGTCTGGGGCCAACGTCCTGACTTTC.

This chain connects TRBV11-3 to TRBJ2-3; 8 nucleotides match TRBD2. This CDR3 contains 15 residues. With 1 base clipped from V and 5 bases from J, the junction kept 5 bases outside the gene matches. Germline V gene data show CDR1 as SGHNT and CDR2 as YENEEA. The CDR3 nucleotides are TGTGCCAGCAGCTTAGGGGGCCTAGCGGGAGATACGCAGTATTTT. As protein: CASSLGGLAGDTQYF.

The rearrangement links TRBV6-5 to TRBJ1-6; TRBD1 matches at 7 bases. Germline assignment: CDR1 MNHEY and CDR2 SVGAGI. This CDR3 is built from 14 residues. V trimming: 4 bases; J trimming: 9 bases; junction bases outside the gene matches: 6. The CDR3 is CASSLWDSPSPLHF. CDR3 DNA: TGTGCCAGCAGTTTGTGGGACAGCCCTTCACCCCTCCACTTT.

The chain recombines TRBV5-1 with TRBJ2-2; possibly TRBD2 for D (5 bases). This CDR3 spans 14 amino acids. The ends were cut back, 2 bases at V and 4 bases at J, with 9 bases in the middle. Germline V gives CDR1 SGHRS, CDR2 YFSETQ. The CDR3 reads CASSFGVSTGELFF. The CDR3 DNA is TGCGCCAGCAGCTTCGGGGTGAGCACCGGGGAGCTGTTTTTT.

The chain combines TRBV7-9 with TRBJ2-1; TRBD2 matches at 10 bases. The CDR3 consists of 16 residues. Per germline, CDR1 SEHNR and CDR2 FQNEAQ (reference sequence). J gave up 8 bases and V 5 bases, and 12 bases lay outside the gene matches. In nucleotides, the CDR3 is TGTGCCAGCAGCCCGCGAGCGGGAGGGGGCGTCTATGAGCAGTTCTTC. Translation: CASSPRAGGGVYEQFF.